This T cell receptor beta chain appears in the sequencing data of a study of CD8+ T cells in alopecia areata. Study-wide findings and caveats: Possibly as an HLA-related effect, TCR sharing across patients appeared less clear than in mice. For lesional scalp, especially alopecia totalis/universalis, clonality was higher than in normal scalp.

Sequencing used cDNA as its template, made by extracting RNA and reverse transcribing it. Data came from immunoSEQ multiplex PCR; TCRdb stores just in-frame clones and leaves some out. The data show 200,000 or so clones, around three fifths seen once. Worth noting for this clone: The antigen is not known.

Trimming took 5 bases from V and 4 from J, leaving 17 bases between them. There are 14 residues in the CDR3. Per germline, CDR1 SQVTM and CDR2 ANQGSEA. Sorting of PBMCs yielded the CD4+ and CD8+ T cells. Sequenced sample: CD8+ T cells sorted from blood. The receptor was derived from a human donor in good health. The chain uses TRBV29-1 and TRBJ1-2; unclear D gene. The CDR3 nucleotides are TGCAGCGTTCTTGGACTTACCAGGACCTATGGCTACACCTTC. It specifies CSVLGLTRTYGYTF.